This passage covers 6 T cell receptor beta chains from one sample sequenced in a study of spatial heterogeneity in lung cancer. Regarding time point: blood at routine non-recurrence follow-up after resection. TCRdb re-analysed the 5' RACE reads in MiXCR, keeping a single row per CDR3 protein. The sample shows 85,000 to 100,000 distinct CDR3 sequences, roughly 21% of them seen only once. Sequencing used PBMCs, obtained at follow-up. These receptor sequences come from a male donor with early-stage non-small cell lung cancer.

The J gene is TRBJ1-3, the V gene TRBV18; D gene unclear. Germline V gene lookup returns CDR1 KGHSH and CDR2 LQKENI. Deletions cut 6 bases from V and 0 bases from J, with 21 bases between. The CDR3 covers 18 residues. CDR3 coding DNA: TGTGCCAGCTCCCTCAGTCTGGCCAGGAGTGACTCTGGAAACACCATATATTTT. It is translated as CASSLSLARSDSGNTIYF.

This clonotype has a handful of counts. This chain joins TRBV12-3 or TRBV12-4 and TRBJ1-1, with TRBD1 as a possible D gene (6 bases). V shed 8 bases and J shed 1 base, with 17 bases lying between them. The CDR3 loop spans 15 amino acids. This CDR3 reads CASLTVGQTNTEAFF. The CDR3 DNA reads TGTGCCAGCCTAACTGTCGGACAGACGAACACTGAAGCTTTCTTT.

V is TRBV2 and J is TRBJ1-2; no reliable D call. The CDR3 sequence is 15 residues long. V lost 6 bases and J 1 base, leaving 15 bases between the germline ends. Germline CDR1 is SNHLY and CDR2 is FYNNEI. CDR3 sequence (DNA): TGTGCCAGCAGCCTGGCCCTGGCCCTTAACTATGGCTACACCTTC. As protein: CASSLALALNYGYTF.

V and J are TRBV7-7 and TRBJ1-6; 8 nucleotides align to TRBD1. This CDR3 has 19 residues. CDR1 and CDR2 (germline): SSHAT, FNYEAQ (reference sequence). With V trimmed by 0 bases and J by 4 bases, 11 bases remained unmatched. The CDR3 sequence is CASSLARDRSIGYNSPLHF. DNA of the CDR3: TGTGCCAGCAGCTTAGCGCGGGACAGGAGCATCGGTTATAATTCACCCCTCCACTTT.

Written as DNA, the CDR3 is TGCAGTGCTCTATCATCTAGCTATGGCTACACCTTC. This encodes CSALSSSYGYTF. The V gene is TRBV20-1, the J gene TRBJ1-2; D gene uncertain. This CDR3 region has 12 residues. Germline assignment: CDR1 DFQATT and CDR2 SNEGSKA (reference sequence). The ends were cut back, 5 bases at V and 4 bases at J, with 11 bases in the middle.

This chain connects TRBV18 to TRBJ2-3; 8 bases fit TRBD1. CDR1 is KGHSH and CDR2 is LQKENI in the germline V gene. Trimming at V came to 0 bases and at J to 8 bases, leaving 7 bases not matched to a gene. The CDR3 has 15 amino acids. CDR3 DNA: TGTGCCAGCTCACCACCGCTGGGACAGGCTGCTACGCAGTATTTT. It yields the protein CASSPPLGQAATQYF.